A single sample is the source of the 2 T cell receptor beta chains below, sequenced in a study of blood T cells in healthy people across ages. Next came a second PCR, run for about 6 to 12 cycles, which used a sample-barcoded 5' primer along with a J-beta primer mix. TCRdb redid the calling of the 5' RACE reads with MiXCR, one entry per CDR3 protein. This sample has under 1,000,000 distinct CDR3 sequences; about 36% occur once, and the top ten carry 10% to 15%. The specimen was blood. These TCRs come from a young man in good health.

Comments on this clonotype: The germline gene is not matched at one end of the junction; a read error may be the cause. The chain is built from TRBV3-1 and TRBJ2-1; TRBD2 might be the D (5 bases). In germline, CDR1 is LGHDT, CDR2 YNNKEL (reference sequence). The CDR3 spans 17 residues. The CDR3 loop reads CASSQGGLRGSYNEQFF. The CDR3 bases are TGTGCCAGTAGCCAAGGAGGACTCCGCGGGTCCTACAATGAGCAGTTCTTC.

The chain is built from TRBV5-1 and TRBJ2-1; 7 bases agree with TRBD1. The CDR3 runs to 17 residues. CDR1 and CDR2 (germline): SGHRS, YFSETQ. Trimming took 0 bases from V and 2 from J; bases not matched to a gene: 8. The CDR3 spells CASSLVRQGDPYNEQFF. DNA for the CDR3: TGCGCCAGCAGCTTGGTCCGTCAGGGGGACCCCTACAATGAGCAGTTCTTC.